This T cell receptor (beta chain) comes out of a study of PD-1 blockade in classical Hodgkin lymphoma. Study-level information: Patients were treated with nivolumab at 3 mg/kg, and this was given intravenously every 2 weeks.

Relapses following autologous stem cell transplantation were seen in all patients, with brentuximab vedotin exposure varying. Findings and limits, study-wide: TCR diversity at baseline was reported to be reduced in newly diagnosed patients relative to healthy donors.

TCRdb's table, derived via immunoSEQ multiplex PCR, lists solely in-frame clones and lacks some. The sample includes approximately 60,000 clones, around 88% of them seen just once. With respect to this clone: Antigen unknown.

Germline assignment: CDR1 SGHRS and CDR2 YFSETQ. This CDR3 has 15 residues. The germline V and J ends were trimmed by 0 bases and 3 bases, with 10 bases remaining between them. Sequencing was performed on peripheral blood mononuclear cells (PBMCs), taken at baseline. The receptor was derived from a human donor with classical Hodgkin lymphoma. The rearrangement links TRBV5-1 to TRBJ1-3, with unresolved D. The CDR3 spells CASSLDTGVGNTIYF. The CDR3 DNA reads as TGCGCCAGCAGCTTGGATACGGGAGTTGGAAACACCATATATTTT.